These T cell receptor beta chains were read from a single sample in a study of vaccination and CD4 T cells after COVID-19. No antigen is known for these receptors. MiXCR, run by TCRdb on the PCR reads, gives a single entry per CDR3 protein. The data contain 15,000 to 20,000 distinct CDR3 sequences, 30% to 40% of them singletons. The starting material was CD4+ T cells from blood, cultured in vitro, obtained before SARS-CoV-2 vaccination. The receptors originated from a human donor who received a COVID-19 vaccine. CDR3s include the opening cysteine and the closing phenylalanine or tryptophan. D genes are given only for firm matches. A clone size is listed for some rows: how often the clone was seen (once, few, many), or a class if it is expanded.

d_call | j_call | clone_size | v_call | cdr3_aa | cdr3_nt
. | TRBJ2-7 | . | TRBV10-3 | CAISKGHNYEQYF | TGTGCCATCAGTAAGGGACATAACTACGAGCAGTACTTC
. | TRBJ1-2 | . | TRBV6-1 | CASRESGLKNYGYTF | TGTGCCAGCAGGGAATCAGGGCTCAAGAACTATGGCTACACCTTC
. | TRBJ1-5 | . | TRBV12-2 | CASRFESKGGPNQPQHF | TGTGCAAGTCGCTTCGAGTCGAAAGGGGGTCCCAATCAGCCCCAGCATTTT
TRBD1 | TRBJ1-2 | few | TRBV15 | CATSQGQGNNYGYTF | TGTGCCACCAGCCAAGGACAGGGAAATAACTATGGCTACACCTTC
. | TRBJ1-1 | few | TRBV5-1 | CASSPIVGGTEAFF | TGCGCCAGCAGCCCAATTGTGGGGGGAACTGAAGCTTTCTTT
. | TRBJ2-1 | . | TRBV7-9 | CASSPDHNEQFF | TGTGCCAGCAGTCCAGATCACAATGAGCAGTTCTTC
TRBD1 | TRBJ1-2 | . | TRBV10-1 | CASSETGVDGYTF | TGCGCCAGCAGTGAAACAGGGGTGGATGGCTACACCTTC
. | TRBJ2-3 | few | TRBV21-1 | CASSKEVEGLGSDTQYF | TGTGCCAGCAGCAAAGAGGTTGAGGGGCTAGGGTCAGATACGCAGTATTTT
. | TRBJ1-2 | few | TRBV12-3/TRBV12-4 | CASSLRLSYGYTF | TGTGCCAGCAGTTTGCGGTTATCTTATGGCTACACCTTC
TRBD1 | TRBJ2-7 | . | TRBV7-3 | CASSVEGTGERYGQYF | TGTGCCAGCAGCGTAGAGGGGACAGGGGAGAGGTACGGGCAGTACTTC
. | TRBJ1-2 | few | TRBV19 | CASSIIGQFANYGYTF | TGTGCCAGTAGTATAATCGGACAGTTCGCTAACTATGGCTACACCTTC
TRBD1 | TRBJ1-4 | once | TRBV6-1 | CASSRQGAGEKLFF | TGTGCCAGCAGTAGGCAGGGGGCGGGTGAAAAACTGTTTTTT
TRBD1 | TRBJ2-7 | . | TRBV15 | CATSRVPRDRGEQYF | TGTGCCACCAGCAGAGTTCCCCGGGACAGGGGAGAGCAGTACTTC
. | TRBJ1-2 | . | TRBV11-1 | CASSLQGTYGYTF | TGTGCCAGCAGCTTACAGGGTACCTATGGCTACACCTTC
. | TRBJ1-1 | few | TRBV7-8 | CASSLVWANTEAFF | TGTGCCAGCAGCTTAGTTTGGGCGAACACTGAAGCTTTCTTT
. | TRBJ1-5 | few | TRBV12-5 | CASGLVTGPNSNQPQHF | TGTGCTAGTGGTTTGGTTACAGGTCCTAATAGCAATCAGCCCCAGCATTTT
TRBD1 | TRBJ2-3 | . | TRBV5-1 | CASSMDRVGNTQYF | TGCGCCAGCAGCATGGACAGGGTCGGCAATACGCAGTATTTT
TRBD2 | TRBJ2-7 | few | TRBV25-1 | CASSDPGTSPYEQYF | TGTGCCAGCAGTGACCCCGGGACTAGCCCCTACGAGCAGTACTTC
. | TRBJ2-3 | . | TRBV6-1 | CASSGPDTQYF | TGTGCCAGCAGTGGCCCAGATACGCAGTATTTT
. | TRBJ1-2 | few | TRBV6-1 | CASSERGARSYTF | TGTGCCAGCAGTGAAAGAGGGGCGCGGAGCTACACCTTC
. | TRBJ2-2 | few | TRBV21-1 | CASSKGQGEWTGELFF | TGTGCCAGCAGCAAAGGACAGGGGGAATGGACCGGGGAGCTGTTTTTT
. | TRBJ1-2 | few | TRBV7-2 | CASSLEGGYGYTF | TGTGCCAGCAGCTTAGAAGGGGGCTATGGCTACACCTTC
. | TRBJ2-5 | . | TRBV12-3/TRBV12-4 | CASRHPRAKTQYF | TGTGCCAGCAGACACCCCAGGGCGAAGACCCAGTACTTC
TRBD1 | TRBJ1-6 | . | TRBV12-3/TRBV12-4 | CASSADRGGYNSPLHF | TGTGCCAGCAGTGCCGACAGGGGAGGGTATAATTCACCCCTCCACTTT
. | TRBJ1-5 | . | TRBV24-1 | CATSSGNQPQHF | TGTGCCACCAGTAGCGGCAATCAGCCCCAGCATTTT
TRBD1 | TRBJ1-2 | . | TRBV12-3/TRBV12-4 | CASSLGTGNYGYTF | TGTGCCAGCAGTTTGGGGACAGGAAACTATGGCTACACCTTC
TRBD2 | TRBJ2-3 | . | TRBV19 | CARLAGGRSDTQYF | TGTGCCAGGCTAGCGGGGGGGCGATCAGATACGCAGTATTTT
. | TRBJ1-5 | . | TRBV27 | CASSSGGQPQHF | TGTGCCAGCAGTTCTGGGGGTCAGCCCCAGCATTTT
TRBD2 | TRBJ2-3 | . | TRBV2 | CASSELRGGADTQYF | TGTGCCAGCAGTGAATTGCGGGGGGGGGCAGATACGCAGTATTTT
. | TRBJ1-1 | . | TRBV12-3/TRBV12-4 | CASRSGEGHTEAFF | TGTGCCAGCAGATCAGGGGAAGGCCACACTGAAGCTTTCTTT
. | TRBJ1-2 | . | TRBV12-3/TRBV12-4 | CASSSDSFYGYTF | TGTGCCAGCAGTTCCGACAGCTTCTATGGCTACACCTTC
. | TRBJ2-2 | few | TRBV2 | CASTRQTGASVTGELFF | TGTGCCAGCACTCGACAGACCGGGGCTAGCGTAACCGGGGAGCTGTTTTTT
. | TRBJ1-1 | few | TRBV6-1 | CASTSDSLGAEAFF | TGTGCCAGCACTTCAGACTCCCTCGGGGCTGAAGCTTTCTTT
TRBD1 | TRBJ1-6 | . | TRBV19 | CASRTGVYNSPLHF | TGTGCCAGTAGAACAGGGGTCTATAATTCACCCCTCCACTTT
. | TRBJ1-1 | . | TRBV25-1 | CASSDAPGRGRNTEAFF | TGTGCCAGCAGTGATGCCCCGGGAAGGGGGAGGAACACTGAAGCTTTCTTT
. | TRBJ2-3 | few | TRBV2 | CASSEAGAVPDTQYF | TGTGCCAGCAGTGAAGCGGGGGCCGTCCCAGATACGCAGTATTTT
. | TRBJ1-2 | . | TRBV20-1 | CSAIQGVYGYTF | TGCAGTGCCATCCAGGGAGTTTATGGCTACACCTTC
TRBD1 | TRBJ1-2 | few | TRBV30 | CAWSRSRTGGAYGYTF | TGTGCCTGGAGTAGGAGTAGGACAGGGGGCGCCTATGGCTACACCTTC
. | TRBJ2-7 | once | TRBV20-1 | CSARDSRGVSLHEQYF | TGCAGTGCTAGAGATTCTCGGGGCGTATCACTCCACGAGCAGTACTTC
TRBD1 | TRBJ2-5 | few | TRBV5-1 | CASSSWTGPETQYF | TGCGCCAGCAGCTCATGGACAGGGCCAGAGACCCAGTACTTC
. | TRBJ1-3 | . | TRBV6-1 | CASSERAQGSGNTIYF | TGTGCCAGCAGTGAAAGGGCTCAGGGCTCTGGAAACACCATATATTTT
. | TRBJ1-2 | few | TRBV12-3/TRBV12-4 | CASSLVSTYGYTF | TGTGCCAGCAGTTTAGTATCGACCTATGGCTACACCTTC
TRBD2 | TRBJ2-3 | . | TRBV7-8 | CASSRTKRGELDTQYF | TGTGCCAGCAGCCGGACAAAGCGGGGGGAGTTGGATACGCAGTATTTT
. | TRBJ1-1 | . | TRBV10-2 | CASSDPGNTEAFF | TGCGCCAGCAGTGACCCAGGGAACACTGAAGCTTTCTTT
. | TRBJ2-1 | . | TRBV20-1 | CSARDVASSYNEQFF | TGCAGTGCTAGAGATGTTGCTAGCTCCTACAATGAGCAGTTCTTC
. | TRBJ1-6 | . | TRBV11-3 | CASSFRDYNSPLHF | TGTGCCAGCAGCTTTCGGGACTATAATTCACCCCTCCACTTT
TRBD2 | TRBJ2-5 | . | TRBV20-1 | CSASAGRGTQETQYF | TGCAGTGCTAGTGCAGGGCGGGGGACCCAAGAGACCCAGTACTTC
. | TRBJ1-4 | few | TRBV7-2 | CASSLSVGTENEKLFF | TGTGCCAGCAGCTTATCCGTTGGGACCGAAAATGAAAAACTGTTTTTT
TRBD1 | TRBJ2-2 | few | TRBV2 | CASRQTGAYTGELFF | TGTGCCAGCAGACAGACAGGGGCGTACACCGGGGAGCTGTTTTTT
. | TRBJ1-5 | . | TRBV21-1 | CASSKGDNNQPQHF | TGTGCCAGCAGCAAAGGGGACAACAATCAGCCCCAGCATTTT
. | TRBJ1-1 | . | TRBV29-1 | CSVAAQINTEAFF | TGCAGCGTAGCCGCACAGATAAACACTGAAGCTTTCTTT
TRBD1 | TRBJ2-1 | once | TRBV7-3 | CASSWTGNSYNEQFF | TGTGCCAGCAGCTGGACAGGGAATAGCTACAATGAGCAGTTCTTC
TRBD2 | TRBJ2-5 | . | TRBV5-6 | CASRHREGLAETQYF | TGTGCCAGCAGACATAGGGAAGGACTAGCGGAGACCCAGTACTTC
. | TRBJ2-5 | few | TRBV4-2 | CASSQGTGVQETQYF | TGTGCCAGCAGCCAAGGGACGGGGGTCCAAGAGACCCAGTACTTC
TRBD1 | TRBJ1-6 | . | TRBV25-1 | CASSLGTGLGSPLHF | TGTGCCAGCAGCCTAGGGACAGGGTTGGGTTCACCCCTCCACTTT